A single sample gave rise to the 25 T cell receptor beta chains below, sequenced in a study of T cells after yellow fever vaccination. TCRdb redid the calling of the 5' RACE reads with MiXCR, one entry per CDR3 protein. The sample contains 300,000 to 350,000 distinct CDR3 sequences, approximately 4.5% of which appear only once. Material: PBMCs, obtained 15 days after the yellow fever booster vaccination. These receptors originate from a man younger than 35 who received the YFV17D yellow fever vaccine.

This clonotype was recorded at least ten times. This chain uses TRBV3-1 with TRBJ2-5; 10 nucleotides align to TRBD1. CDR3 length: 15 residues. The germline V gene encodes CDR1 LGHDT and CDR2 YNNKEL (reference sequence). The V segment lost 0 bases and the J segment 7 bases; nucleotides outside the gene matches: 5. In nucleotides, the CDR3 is TGTGCCAGCAGCCAAGAGCGCAGACAGGGGGCGACCCAGTACTTC. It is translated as CASSQERRQGATQYF.

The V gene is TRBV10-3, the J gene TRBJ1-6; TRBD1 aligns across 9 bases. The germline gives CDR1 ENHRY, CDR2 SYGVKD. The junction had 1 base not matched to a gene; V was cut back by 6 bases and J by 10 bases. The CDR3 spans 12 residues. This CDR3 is CAIRDRGSPLHF. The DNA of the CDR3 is TGTGCCATCAGGGACAGGGGATCACCCCTCCACTTT.

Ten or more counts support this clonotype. The CDR3 DNA reads TGCGCCAGCAGCGGACAGGGCCAGGGCACAGATACGCAGTATTTT. Protein: CASSGQGQGTDTQYF. The genes are TRBV5-1 and TRBJ2-3; 8 bases align to TRBD1. CDR3 length: 15 residues. CDR1 SGHRS and CDR2 YFSETQ come from the germline V gene. V was pared by 4 bases and J by 1 base, with 5 bases of the junction left unmatched.

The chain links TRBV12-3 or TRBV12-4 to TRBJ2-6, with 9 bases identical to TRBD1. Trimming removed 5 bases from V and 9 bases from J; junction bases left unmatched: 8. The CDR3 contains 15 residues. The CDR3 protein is CASSTGQGIGNVLTF. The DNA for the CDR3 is TGTGCCAGCAGTACGGGACAGGGCATCGGCAACGTCCTGACTTTC.

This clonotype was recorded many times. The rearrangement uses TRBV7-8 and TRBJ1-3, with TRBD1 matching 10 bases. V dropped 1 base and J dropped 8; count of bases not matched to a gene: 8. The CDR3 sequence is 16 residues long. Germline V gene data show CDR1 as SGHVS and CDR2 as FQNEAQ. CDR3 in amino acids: CASSLVGTGVYDTIYF. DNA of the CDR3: TGTGCCAGCAGCTTAGTGGGGACAGGGGTCTATGACACCATATATTTT. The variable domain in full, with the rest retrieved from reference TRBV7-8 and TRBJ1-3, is GAGVSQSPRYKVAKRGQDVALRCDPISGHVSLFWYQQALGQGPEFLTYFQNEAQLDKSGLPSDRFFAERPEGSVSTLKIQRTQQEDSAVYLCASSLVGTGVYDTIYFGEGSWLTVV.

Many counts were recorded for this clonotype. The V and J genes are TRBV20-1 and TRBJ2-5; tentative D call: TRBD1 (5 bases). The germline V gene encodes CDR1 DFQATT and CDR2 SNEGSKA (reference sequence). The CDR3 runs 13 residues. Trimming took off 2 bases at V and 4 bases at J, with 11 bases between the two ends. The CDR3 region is CSARSGRGETQYF. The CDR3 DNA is TGCAGTGCTAGATCGGGTAGGGGAGAGACCCAGTACTTC.

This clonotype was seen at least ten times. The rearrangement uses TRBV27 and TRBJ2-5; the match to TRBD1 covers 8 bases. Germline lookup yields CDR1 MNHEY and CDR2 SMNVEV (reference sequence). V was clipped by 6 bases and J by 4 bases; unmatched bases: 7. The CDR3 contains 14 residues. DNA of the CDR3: TGTGCCAGCAGCCCCCCGACAGGGGTAGAGACCCAGTACTTC. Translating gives CASSPPTGVETQYF.

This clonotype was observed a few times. CDR3 bases: TGTGCCAGCAGCCCATCCCCCTTAGACAGGGCTAATAATGAAAAACTGTTTTTT. Amino acid sequence: CASSPSPLDRANNEKLFF. The chain combines TRBV9 with TRBJ1-4; 7 bases are shared with TRBD1. Germline V gene data show CDR1 as SGDLS and CDR2 as YYNGEE. Trimming cost V 4 bases and J 4 bases; bases outside gene matches: 16. The CDR3 is 18 amino acids.

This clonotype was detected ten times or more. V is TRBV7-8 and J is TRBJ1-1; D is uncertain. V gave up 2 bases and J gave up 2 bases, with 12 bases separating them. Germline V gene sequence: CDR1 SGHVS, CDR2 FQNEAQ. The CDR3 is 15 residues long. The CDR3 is CASSLIMTPNTEAFF. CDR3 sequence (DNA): TGTGCCAGCAGCTTAATAATGACACCAAACACTGAAGCTTTCTTT. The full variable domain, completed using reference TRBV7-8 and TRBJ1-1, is GAGVSQSPRYKVAKRGQDVALRCDPISGHVSLFWYQQALGQGPEFLTYFQNEAQLDKSGLPSDRFFAERPEGSVSTLKIQRTQQEDSAVYLCASSLIMTPNTEAFFGQGTRLTVV.

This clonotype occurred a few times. CDR3 DNA: TGCGGACTTAGTCGGTTCGACGGGCAGTTCTTC. Protein product: CGLSRFDGQFF. The rearrangement links TRBV29-1 to TRBJ2-1, with D perhaps matching TRBD2 (5 bases). Germline V CDR1 and CDR2: SQVTM, ANQGSEA. This CDR3 comprises 11 residues.

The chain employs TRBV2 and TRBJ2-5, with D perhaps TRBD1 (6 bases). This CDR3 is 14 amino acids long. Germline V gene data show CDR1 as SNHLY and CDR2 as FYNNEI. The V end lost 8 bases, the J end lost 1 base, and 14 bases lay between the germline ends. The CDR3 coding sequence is TGTGCCAGCGGGTTATGGACAGCCCAAGAGACCCAGTACTTC. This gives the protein CASGLWTAQETQYF.

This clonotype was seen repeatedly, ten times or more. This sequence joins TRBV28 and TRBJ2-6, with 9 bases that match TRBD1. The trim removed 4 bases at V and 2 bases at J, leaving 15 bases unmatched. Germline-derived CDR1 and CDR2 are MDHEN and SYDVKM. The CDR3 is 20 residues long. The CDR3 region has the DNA TGTGCCAGCAGTTCCACCCTTCCGGGACAGGGAGCAACTGGGGCCAACGTCCTGACTTTC. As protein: CASSSTLPGQGATGANVLTF.

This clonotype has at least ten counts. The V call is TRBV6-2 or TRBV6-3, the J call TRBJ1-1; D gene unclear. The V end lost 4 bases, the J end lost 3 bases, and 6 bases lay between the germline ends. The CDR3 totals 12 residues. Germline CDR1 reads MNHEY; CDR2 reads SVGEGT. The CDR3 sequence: CASSSDYTEAFF. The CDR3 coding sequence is TGTGCCAGCAGTTCCGACTACACTGAAGCTTTCTTT.

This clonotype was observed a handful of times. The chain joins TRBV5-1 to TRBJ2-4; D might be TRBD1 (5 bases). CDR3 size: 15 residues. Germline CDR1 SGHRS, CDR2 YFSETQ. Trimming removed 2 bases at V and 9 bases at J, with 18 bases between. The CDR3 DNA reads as TGCGCCAGCAGCTTATCAGGGAACGCAGACGGCATTCAGTACTTC. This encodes CASSLSGNADGIQYF.

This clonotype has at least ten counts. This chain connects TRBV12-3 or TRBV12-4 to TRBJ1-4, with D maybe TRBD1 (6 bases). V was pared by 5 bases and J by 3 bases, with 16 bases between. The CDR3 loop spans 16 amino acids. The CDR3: CASSPLSGAPNEKLFF. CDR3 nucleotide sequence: TGTGCCAGCAGTCCCTTGTCGGGGGCGCCTAATGAAAAACTGTTTTTT.

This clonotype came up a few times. For the CDR3, the DNA is TGTGCCAGCAGCGTAGAGCCAGGACGCCGTGGGGAAAAACTGTTTTTT. Its translation: CASSVEPGRRGEKLFF. This sequence joins TRBV9 and TRBJ1-4; D not resolved. The CDR3 totals 16 residues. From germline, CDR1 is SGDLS and CDR2 YYNGEE. Trimming left V 0 bases short and J 8 bases short, with 17 bases between.

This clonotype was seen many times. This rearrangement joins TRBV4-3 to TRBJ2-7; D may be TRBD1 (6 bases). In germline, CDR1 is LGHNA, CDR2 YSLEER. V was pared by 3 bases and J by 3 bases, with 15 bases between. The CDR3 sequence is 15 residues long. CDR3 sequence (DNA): TGCGCCAGCAGCCAGGACAGTATTAACATCTACGAGCAGTACGTC. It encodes CASSQDSINIYEQYV.

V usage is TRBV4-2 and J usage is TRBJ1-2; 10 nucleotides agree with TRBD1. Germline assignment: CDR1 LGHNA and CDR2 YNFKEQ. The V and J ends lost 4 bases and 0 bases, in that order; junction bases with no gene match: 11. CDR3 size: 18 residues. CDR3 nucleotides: TGTGCCAGCAGCCTTCGGCGGACAGGGGGTGACACTAACTATGGCTACACCTTC. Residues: CASSLRRTGGDTNYGYTF.

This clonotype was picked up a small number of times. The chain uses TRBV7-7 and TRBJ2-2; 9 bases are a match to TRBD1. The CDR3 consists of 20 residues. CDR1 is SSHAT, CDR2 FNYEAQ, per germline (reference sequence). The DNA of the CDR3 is TGTGCTGGCAGCCAGAAACCCCGAAACTACAGGGGGCCGGGCACCGGGGAGCTGTTTTTT. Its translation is CAGSQKPRNYRGPGTGELFF.

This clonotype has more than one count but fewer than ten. DNA for the CDR3: TGTGCCAGCAGCTTCTGGGTCAATCAGCCCCAGCATTTT. This codes for CASSFWVNQPQHF. V usage is TRBV7-2 and J usage is TRBJ1-5, with unresolved D. The CDR3 runs 13 residues. Germline V lookup: CDR1 SGHTA, CDR2 FQGNSA. The ends were cut back, 3 bases at V and 3 bases at J, with 6 bases in the middle.

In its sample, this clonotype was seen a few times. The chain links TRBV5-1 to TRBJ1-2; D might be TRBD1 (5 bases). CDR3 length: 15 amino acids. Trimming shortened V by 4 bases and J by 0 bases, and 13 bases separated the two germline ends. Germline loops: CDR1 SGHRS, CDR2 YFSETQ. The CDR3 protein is CASSPVGGPNYGYTF. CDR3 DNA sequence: TGCGCCAGCAGCCCGGTCGGGGGTCCTAACTATGGCTACACCTTC. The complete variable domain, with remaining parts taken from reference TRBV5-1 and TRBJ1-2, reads KAGVTQTPRYLIKTRGQQVTLSCSPISGHRSVSWYQQTPGQGLQFLFEYFSETQRNKGNFPGRFSGRQFSNSRSEMNVSTLELGDSALYLCASSPVGGPNYGYTFGSGTRLTVV.

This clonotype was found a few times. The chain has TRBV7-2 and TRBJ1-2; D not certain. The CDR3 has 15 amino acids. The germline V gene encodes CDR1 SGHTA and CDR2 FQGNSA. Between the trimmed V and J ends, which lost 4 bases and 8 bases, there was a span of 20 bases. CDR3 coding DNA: TGTGCCAGCAGCTACCGCGACACGGGTCTGAAAGGCTACACCTTC. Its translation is CASSYRDTGLKGYTF. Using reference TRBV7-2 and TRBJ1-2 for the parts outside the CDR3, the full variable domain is GAGVSQSPSNKVTEKGKDVELRCDPISGHTALYWYRQSLGQGLEFLIYFQGNSAPDKSGLPSDRFSAERTGGSVSTLTIQRTQQEDSAVYLCASSYRDTGLKGYTFGSGTRLTVV.

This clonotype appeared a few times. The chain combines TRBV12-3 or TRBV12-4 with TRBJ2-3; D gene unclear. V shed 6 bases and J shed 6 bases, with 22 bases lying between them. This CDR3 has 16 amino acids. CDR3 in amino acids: CASRASELRTKDTQYF. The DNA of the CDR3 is TGTGCCAGCAGGGCGAGCGAACTTCGAACGAAGGATACGCAGTATTTT.

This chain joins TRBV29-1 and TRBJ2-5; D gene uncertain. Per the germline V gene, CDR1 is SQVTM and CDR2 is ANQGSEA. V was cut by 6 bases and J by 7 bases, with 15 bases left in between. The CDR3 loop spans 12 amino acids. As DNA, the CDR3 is TGCAGCGTGGCGAGTGGGTTGTGGACCCAGTACTTC. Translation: CSVASGLWTQYF.

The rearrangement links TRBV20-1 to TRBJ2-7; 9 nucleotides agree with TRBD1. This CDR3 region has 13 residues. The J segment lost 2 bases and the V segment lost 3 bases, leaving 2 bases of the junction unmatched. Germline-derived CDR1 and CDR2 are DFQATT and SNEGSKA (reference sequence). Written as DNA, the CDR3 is TGCAGTGCTAGGAGGGACAGGGCCTACGAGCAGTACGTC. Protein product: CSARRDRAYEQYV.